Presented here are 28 T cell receptor beta chains from one specimen sequenced in a study of cytotoxic CD8 clonotypes in ibrutinib-treated CLL. Produced via immunoSEQ multiplex PCR; TCRdb's table is partial and in-frame only. The sample lists about 19,000 clones, about 84% occurring once. The source material was PBMCs, sampled before ibrutinib treatment. The receptors shown here come from a human donor with chronic lymphocytic leukemia.

The CDR3 spells CASSYSSGAGKNIQYF. CDR3 bases: TGTGCCAGCAGTTACTCTTCGGGCGCTGGCAAAAACATTCAGTACTTC. V and J are TRBV6-5 and TRBJ2-4; D is uncertain. The V gene's germline CDR1 is MNHEY and CDR2 SVGAGI. The germline V and J ends were trimmed by 0 bases and 3 bases, with 12 bases remaining between them. The CDR3 is 16 amino acids.

The V and J genes are TRBV30 and TRBJ1-5; weak D call: TRBD1 (6 bases). The germline gives CDR1 GTSNPN, CDR2 SVGIG (reference sequence). The CDR3 extends over 15 amino acids. V was pared by 0 bases and J by 6 bases, with 15 bases between. This chain's CDR3 is CAWSVFSGDSQPQHF. The CDR3 DNA reads TGTGCCTGGAGTGTATTTTCAGGGGATAGTCAGCCCCAGCATTTT.

The CDR3 bases are TGTGCCAGCGGTAGAGTTCGATCGACTGAAGCTTTCTTT. The encoded protein is CASGRVRSTEAFF. The chain is built from TRBV6-1 and TRBJ1-1; no clear D gene. CDR3 length: 13 residues. Germline loops: CDR1 MNHNS, CDR2 SASEGT. Trimming cost V 8 bases and J 5 bases, with 15 bases left between them.

The V call is TRBV5-4, the J call TRBJ2-1, with 13 nucleotides matching TRBD2. The germline gives CDR1 SGHNT, CDR2 YYREEE (reference sequence). There are 18 residues in the CDR3. V gave up 0 bases and J gave up 6 bases; unmatched junction bases: 9. This CDR3 is CASSLGLAGGVLSNEQFF. CDR3 coding DNA: TGTGCCAGCAGCTTGGGACTAGCGGGGGGAGTCTTGAGCAATGAGCAGTTCTTC. Based on the CDR3 plus reference TRBV5-4 and TRBJ2-1, the full variable domain is ETGVTQSPTHLIKTRGQQVTLRCSSQSGHNTVSWYQQALGQGPQFIFQYYREEENGRGNFPPRFSGLQFPNYSSELNVNALELDDSALYLCASSLGLAGGVLSNEQFFGPGTRLTVL.

This clone was seen only once. The chain couples TRBV30 to TRBJ2-7; 10 bases align to TRBD2. The CDR3 extends over 18 amino acids. Germline V gene lookup returns CDR1 GTSNPN and CDR2 SVGIG (reference sequence). The V gene end was trimmed by 5 bases and the J gene end by 2 bases; junction bases not matched to a gene: 18. The DNA of the CDR3 is TGTGCCTGGTTTAGGATGGGTCTAGCGGGGGAGCCTCCCTACGAGCAGTACTTC. It yields the protein CAWFRMGLAGEPPYEQYF.

This clone was seen only once. The chain has TRBV5-1 and TRBJ1-5, with no clear D. The CDR3 totals 13 residues. The germline V and J ends were trimmed by 2 bases and 6 bases, with 9 bases remaining between them. Germline loops: CDR1 SGHRS, CDR2 YFSETQ. CDR3 residues: CASSFRGGQPQHF. CDR3 nucleotides: TGCGCCAGCAGCTTCCGGGGAGGTCAGCCCCAGCATTTT.

CDR3 bases: TGTGCCAGCTCACCCAACCCAATAGTTCGACAGTCCGCCTATGGCTACACCTTC. It codes for CASSPNPIVRQSAYGYTF. The J gene is TRBJ1-2, the V gene TRBV18, with D perhaps matching TRBD1 (5 bases). CDR1 KGHSH and CDR2 LQKENI come from the germline V gene. Trimming removed 3 bases from V and 4 bases from J, with 24 bases in between. CDR3 size: 18 residues. Full variable domain (remainder filled in from reference TRBV18 and TRBJ1-2): NAGVMQNPRHLVRRRGQEARLRCSPMKGHSHVYWYRQLPEEGLKFMVYLQKENIIDESGMPKERFSAEFPKEGPSILRIQQVVRGDSAAYFCASSPNPIVRQSAYGYTFGSGTRLTVV.

This clone was recorded only once. The chain carries TRBV5-1 and TRBJ1-2; 7 bases line up with TRBD1. Germline assignment: CDR1 SGHRS and CDR2 YFSETQ. The CDR3 totals 15 residues. The trim removed 0 bases at V and 1 base at J, leaving 3 bases unmatched. CDR3 sequence reads: CASSLGDRFNYGYTF. CDR3 bases: TGCGCCAGCAGCTTGGGGGACAGATTTAACTATGGCTACACCTTC.

The chain uses TRBV2 and TRBJ2-1; 9 nucleotides match TRBD1. The CDR3 length is 14 residues. The trim removed 7 bases at V and 5 bases at J, leaving 6 bases unmatched. Germline CDR1 and CDR2: SNHLY and FYNNEI. This chain's CDR3 is CASTRGTGNNEQFF. The CDR3 DNA follows: TGTGCCAGCACCAGAGGGACAGGGAACAATGAGCAGTTCTTC.

This chain uses TRBV6-5 with TRBJ1-2; 10 nucleotides align to TRBD1. The length of the CDR3 is 14 residues. V shed 6 bases, J shed 3 bases, and the junction held 4 bases outside the gene matches. Germline V lookup: CDR1 MNHEY, CDR2 SVGAGI. CDR3 bases: TGTGCCAGCAGGCGCGGGACAGGGGACTATGGCTACACCTTC. Translation gives CASRRGTGDYGYTF.

This rearrangement joins TRBV7-2 to TRBJ1-2; TRBD1 agrees at 8 bases. V lost 6 bases, J lost 0 bases, and 15 bases stayed unmatched. The germline V gene encodes CDR1 SGHTA and CDR2 FQGNSA. The CDR3 is 18 amino acids. CDR3 sequence (DNA): TGTGCCAGCAGACCGGACAGGGCAACATCTATAGCTAACTATGGCTACACCTTC. Translating gives CASRPDRATSIANYGYTF.

The chain couples TRBV11-2 to TRBJ2-5; D tentatively reads TRBD1 or TRBD2 (5 bases each). There are 15 residues in the CDR3. V was trimmed by 6 bases and J by 3 bases, leaving 17 bases between them. Germline loops: CDR1 SGHAT, CDR2 FQNNGV. The CDR3 nucleotides are TGTGCCAGCAGACGAGGACCGGGGCTCAAAGAGACCCAGTACTTC. The encoded protein is CASRRGPGLKETQYF.

This rearrangement joins TRBV9 to TRBJ2-3, with 12 bases that match TRBD2. The CDR3 has 15 residues. V trimming: 4 bases; J trimming: 1 base; junction bases outside the gene matches: 1. Germline V gene lookup returns CDR1 SGDLS and CDR2 YYNGEE. The DNA for the CDR3 is TGTGCCAGCAGCCGGACTAGCGGGGGCACAGATACGCAGTATTTT. Protein sequence: CASSRTSGGTDTQYF.

V gene TRBV6-5 combines with J gene TRBJ2-4; 10 nucleotides match TRBD2. This CDR3 region has 13 residues. From germline, CDR1 is MNHEY and CDR2 SVGAGI. J lost 10 bases, V lost 4 bases, and 4 bases had no gene match. Here the CDR3 DNA reads TGTGCCAGCAGTTTGGCTAGCGGGGGAATTCAGTACTTC. Its protein product is CASSLASGGIQYF.

The rearrangement links TRBV6-9 to TRBJ1-1, with 9 bases identical to TRBD1. V was clipped by 7 bases and J by 4 bases; unmatched bases: 7. The CDR3 runs 14 residues. Per germline, CDR1 MNHGY and CDR2 SVAAGI. CDR3 coding DNA: TGTGCCAGCACCAGGGACAGGGCTTCCACTGAAGCTTTCTTT. It codes for CASTRDRASTEAFF.

In this sample, this clone is medium-sized (0.01 to 0.1%). This chain joins TRBV7-3 and TRBJ1-2; the D is unclear. The CDR3 is 13 residues long. V dropped 5 bases and J dropped 6 bases, with 13 bases sitting between them. Germline CDR1 SGHTA, CDR2 FQGTGA. The CDR3 loop is CASSPTVRDGYTF. CDR3 coding DNA: TGTGCCAGCAGCCCCACAGTTCGTGATGGCTACACCTTC.

The J gene is TRBJ1-2, the V gene TRBV11-2, with TRBD1 as a possible D gene (5 bases). Between the trimmed V and J ends, which lost 5 bases and 8 bases, there was a span of 21 bases. CDR1 SGHAT and CDR2 FQNNGV come from the germline V gene. This CDR3 spans 15 amino acids. The CDR3 sequence: CASSPVWDPTPGYTF. The CDR3 DNA is TGTGCCAGCAGCCCAGTGTGGGACCCCACTCCCGGCTACACCTTC.

This chain uses TRBV4-3 with TRBJ1-2; no reliable D call. Trimming stripped 1 base from V and 13 bases from J, with 13 bases between. This CDR3 region has 12 residues. Germline V gives CDR1 LGHNA, CDR2 YSLEER. CDR3 in amino acids: CASSQGARARTF. The CDR3 DNA reads as TGCGCCAGCAGCCAAGGGGCTCGGGCCCGCACCTTC.

The chain employs TRBV27 and TRBJ2-1; 9 positions agree with TRBD2. CDR1 and CDR2 from the germline V gene are MNHEY and SMNVEV (reference sequence). V was pared by 3 bases and J by 2 bases, with 8 bases of the junction left unmatched. This CDR3 contains 17 residues. The CDR3 sequence: CASSLSPGTSPYNEQFF. The CDR3 DNA is TGTGCCAGCAGTTTGAGTCCCGGGACTAGCCCCTACAATGAGCAGTTCTTC.

The J gene is TRBJ1-3, the V gene TRBV6-5; no reliable D call. V was shortened by 1 base and J by 2 bases, with 3 bases between the two germline ends. Looked up from germline, CDR1 is MNHEY and CDR2 is SVGAGI. The CDR3 length is 13 residues. The CDR3 DNA sequence: TGTGCCAGCAGTTACTTGCCTGGAAACACCATATATTTT. Translated, it gives CASSYLPGNTIYF.

The count of this clone is one. This chain links TRBV5-1 with TRBJ2-3; 8 nucleotides match TRBD2. Germline CDR1 SGHRS, CDR2 YFSETQ. This CDR3 has 19 amino acids. V shed 0 bases and J 4 bases; nucleotides not matched to a gene: 16. The CDR3 nucleotides read TGCGCCAGCAGCTTGGGCGGGGGGCCCCCAGGGAGGTTCCCAGATACGCAGTATTTT. Protein: CASSLGGGPPGRFPDTQYF.

This chain links TRBV29-1 with TRBJ2-6; D unresolved. Germline V gene data show CDR1 as SQVTM and CDR2 as ANQGSEA. The V end was cut by 0 bases, the J end by 0 bases, with 9 bases between. The CDR3 length is 16 residues. The CDR3: CSVEDPEVSGANVLTF. The CDR3 DNA reads as TGCAGCGTTGAAGACCCAGAGGTCTCTGGGGCCAACGTCCTGACTTTC. Variable domain in full (rest from reference TRBV29-1 and TRBJ2-6): SAVISQKPSRDICQRGTSLTIQCQVDSQVTMMFWYRQQPGQSLTLIATANQGSEATYESGFVIDKFPISRPNLTFSTLTVSNMSPEDSSIYLCSVEDPEVSGANVLTFGAGSRLTVL.

This chain uses TRBV27 with TRBJ2-5; 14 positions match TRBD2. The CDR3 is made up of 16 amino acids. Germline assignment: CDR1 MNHEY and CDR2 SMNVEV (reference sequence). The junction had 5 bases not matched to a gene; V was cut back by 4 bases and J by 4 bases. This chain's CDR3 is CASSSGLAGGRETQYF. The CDR3 region has the DNA TGTGCCAGCAGTTCCGGACTAGCGGGGGGACGAGAGACCCAGTACTTC.

J is TRBJ1-6 and V is TRBV30; TRBD1 agrees at 7 bases. V gave up 1 base and J gave up 5 bases; unmatched junction bases: 8. Germline values: CDR1 GTSNPN, CDR2 SVGIG (reference sequence). The CDR3 is made up of 16 amino acids. The CDR3 spells CAWSGEGARNNSPLHF. The CDR3 coding sequence is TGTGCCTGGAGTGGGGAGGGGGCAAGGAATAATTCACCCCTCCACTTT.

J is TRBJ1-4 and V is TRBV5-6; 7 positions match TRBD1. Germline lookup yields CDR1 SGHDT and CDR2 YYEEEE. CDR3 length: 13 amino acids. Trimming took 3 bases from V and 5 from J; bases not matched to a gene: 1. CDR3 sequence reads: CASSSTGNEKLFF. The DNA for the CDR3 is TGTGCCAGCAGCTCGACAGGGAATGAAAAACTGTTTTTT.

The chain is built from TRBV27 and TRBJ2-6, with D possibly TRBD2 on 6 matching bases. Germline CDR1 MNHEY, CDR2 SMNVEV (reference sequence). The ends were cut back, 5 bases at V and 0 bases at J, with 17 bases in the middle. The CDR3 has 18 residues. The CDR3 loop reads CASSPGGALYSGANVLTF. As DNA, the CDR3 is TGTGCCAGCAGTCCAGGCGGGGCCCTATACTCTGGGGCCAACGTCCTGACTTTC.

V usage is TRBV2 and J usage is TRBJ1-5; D gene uncertain. Germline lookup yields CDR1 SNHLY and CDR2 FYNNEI. The CDR3 has 13 amino acids. V gave up 3 bases and J gave up 6 bases, with 9 bases separating them. For the CDR3, the DNA is TGTGCCAGCAGTGAGCAGACGGGTCAGCCCCAGCATTTT. This sequence encodes CASSEQTGQPQHF.

The rearrangement joins TRBV28 to TRBJ2-7; no clear D. The CDR3 consists of 15 residues. Trimming removed 6 bases from V and 6 bases from J, with 21 bases in between. Germline V gene data show CDR1 as MDHEN and CDR2 as SYDVKM. CDR3: CASSQRWGRAGEQYF. In DNA form, the CDR3 reads TGTGCCAGCAGCCAACGGTGGGGTAGGGCCGGCGAGCAGTACTTC.